A selection of T cell receptor beta chains follows, all from one sample in a study of cytomegalovirus exposure and HLA in healthy donors. Profiling relied on immunoSEQ multiplex PCR, and the TCRdb table lists in-frame clones only, not all of them. The sample has 150,000 or so clones, approximately 84% seen once. The sequencing sample was made of PBMCs. All receptors come from a male donor in good health and CMV-seropositive. Both conserved end residues are part of each CDR3. D genes are given only for firm matches. Some rows have no size entry. The others give once, few or many, or a class for an expanded clone.

j_call d_call clone_size v_call cdr3_aa cdr3_nt
TRBJ2-7 - - TRBV11-3 CASSLDTAEAYEQYF TGTGCCAGCAGCTTAGATACAGCGGAGGCCTACGAGCAGTACTTC
TRBJ1-5 - - TRBV6-5 CASSYSVGGQPQHF TGTGCCAGCAGTTACTCGGTGGGGGGTCAGCCCCAGCATTTT
TRBJ1-2 TRBD1 once TRBV10-3 CAISEHPGQPNYGYTF TGTGCCATCAGTGAACATCCGGGACAGCCAAACTATGGCTACACCTTC
TRBJ1-4 TRBD1 few TRBV19 CASSATGTGRKKLFF TGTGCCAGTAGTGCGACCGGGACAGGGAGAAAAAAACTGTTTTTT
TRBJ1-1 - - TRBV28 CASTHGTEAFF TGTGCCAGCACCCACGGGACTGAAGCTTTCTTT
TRBJ1-2 TRBD1 - TRBV2 CASSATGGRGYTF TGTGCCAGCAGTGCTACAGGGGGCCGAGGCTACACCTTC
TRBJ1-3 TRBD1 - TRBV28 CASSSPGGTGNTIYF TGTGCCAGCAGTTCCCCAGGGGGCACTGGAAACACCATATATTTT
TRBJ2-1 TRBD1 - TRBV28 CASRYRHGQEYNEQFF TGTGCCAGCAGGTACAGACACGGACAGGAGTACAATGAGCAGTTCTTC
TRBJ1-6 - - TRBV9 CASSEPNSPLHF TGTGCCAGCAGCGAGCCGAATTCACCCCTCCACTTT
TRBJ1-2 - - TRBV7-8 CASSLAWEGPNYGYTF TGTGCCAGCAGCTTAGCGTGGGAGGGCCCTAACTATGGCTACACCTTC
TRBJ2-7 TRBD1 - TRBV27 CASSLSVTGVIYEQYF TGTGCCAGCAGTTTATCGGTGACAGGGGTCATTTACGAGCAGTACTTC
TRBJ2-1 TRBD2 once TRBV11-3 CASSLGSGRADEQFF TGTGCCAGCAGCTTGGGAAGCGGGAGGGCCGATGAGCAGTTCTTC
TRBJ2-1 - - TRBV7-5 CVRSPDRDNEQFF TGTGTCAGAAGCCCGGACAGGGACAATGAGCAGTTCTTC
TRBJ2-3 TRBD2 - TRBV5-6 CASRRGGFSDTQYF TGTGCCAGCCGTCGGGGAGGGTTTTCAGATACGCAGTATTTT
TRBJ2-3 - - TRBV4-1 CASSQEEAFTDTQYF TGCGCCAGCAGCCAAGAGGAGGCTTTCACAGATACGCAGTATTTT
TRBJ2-1 TRBD2 - TRBV4-2 CASSPQGSGSFSSYNEQFF TGTGCCAGCAGCCCCCAGGGTAGCGGGAGCTTTAGCTCCTACAATGAGCAGTTCTTC
TRBJ1-1 - - TRBV27 CASSLSPRVETEAFF TGTGCCAGCAGTTTATCCCCCCGCGTGGAGACTGAAGCTTTCTTT
TRBJ2-1 TRBD2 - TRBV5-1 CASRYGGTNSRTEQFF TGCGCCAGCAGATATGGGGGGACTAACTCCCGGACTGAGCAGTTCTTC
TRBJ1-4 - - TRBV19 CASAPGTNEKLFF TGTGCCAGTGCACCCGGAACTAATGAAAAACTGTTTTTT
TRBJ2-1 TRBD2 - TRBV11-2 CASSLRAGGDYNEQFF TGTGCCAGCAGCTTAAGGGCGGGGGGCGATTACAATGAGCAGTTCTTC
TRBJ1-2 - - TRBV5-1 CASSSQGNYGYTF TGCGCCAGCAGCTCTCAGGGAAACTATGGCTACACCTTC
TRBJ2-1 TRBD2 - TRBV2 CASLPGLGGDGEQFF TGTGCCAGCCTACCGGGACTAGGGGGGGACGGTGAGCAGTTCTTC